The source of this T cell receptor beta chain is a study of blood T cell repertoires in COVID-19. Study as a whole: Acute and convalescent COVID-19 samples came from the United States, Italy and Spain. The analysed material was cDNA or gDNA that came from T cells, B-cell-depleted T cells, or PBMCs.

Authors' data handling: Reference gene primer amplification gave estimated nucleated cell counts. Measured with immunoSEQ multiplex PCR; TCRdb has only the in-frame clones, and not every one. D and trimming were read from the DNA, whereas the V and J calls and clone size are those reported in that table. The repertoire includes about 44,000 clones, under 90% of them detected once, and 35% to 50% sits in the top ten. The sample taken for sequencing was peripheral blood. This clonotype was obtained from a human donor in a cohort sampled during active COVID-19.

The CDR3 bases are TGTGCCAGCTCACTCGGAGAGCGCCAGCCCCAGCATTTT. Its protein is CASSLGERQPQHF. The chain recombines TRBV18 with TRBJ1-5; D is undetermined. V lost 4 bases, J lost 7 bases, and 11 bases lay in between. The germline gives CDR1 KGHSH, CDR2 LQKENI. The CDR3 totals 13 residues.